A single sample gave rise to the 6 T cell receptor beta chains below, sequenced in a study of T cells in Graves' hyperthyroidism and ophthalmopathy. Amplification targeted TCR beta CDR3 regions from RNA transcripts. The HTBI set primed first-round TCR CDR3 RT-PCR. TCRdb reprocessed the multiplex PCR reads via MiXCR and lists one record per CDR3 protein. The table lists more than 550,000 distinct CDR3 sequences, 17% of them singletons. The sequencing sample was made of blood. The receptor set was obtained from a man in his forties or fifties with Graves' hyperthyroidism.

This clonotype was counted ten times or more. This rearrangement joins TRBV11-2 to TRBJ2-5; D may be TRBD2 (6 bases). Trimming cost V 1 base and J 2 bases, with 11 bases left between them. Germline V gives CDR1 SGHAT, CDR2 FQNNGV. This CDR3 has 15 amino acids. The CDR3 here is CASSLAFSGQETQYF. The CDR3 DNA is TGTGCCAGCAGCTTAGCCTTTAGCGGACAAGAGACCCAGTACTTC.

This clonotype was counted between two and nine times. The chain employs TRBV6-2 or TRBV6-3 and TRBJ2-3; 7 positions agree with TRBD2. This CDR3 spans 13 amino acids. In germline, CDR1 is MNHEY, CDR2 SVGEGT. Trimming at V came to 10 bases and at J to 4 bases, leaving 8 bases not matched to a gene. The CDR3 DNA reads TGTGCCACCGGACTAGGACGGCCAGATACGCAGTATTTT. Translated: CATGLGRPDTQYF.

This clonotype was recorded many times. This chain connects TRBV28 to TRBJ2-4; perhaps TRBD1 as D (5 bases). The CDR3 is made up of 14 amino acids. Germline CDR1 is MDHEN and CDR2 is SYDVKM. Trimming pared 3 bases from V and 5 bases from J, leaving 11 bases between. CDR3 sequence reads: CASSLSDSQNIQYF. For the CDR3, the DNA is TGTGCCAGCAGTTTGAGTGACAGTCAAAACATTCAGTACTTC.

This clonotype has only a few counts. V and J are TRBV7-9 and TRBJ2-3, with D possibly TRBD2 on 5 matching bases. The CDR3 is 10 amino acids. Per the germline V gene, CDR1 is SEHNR and CDR2 is FQNEAQ (reference sequence). V lost 10 bases to trimming and J lost 8 bases, with 10 bases between them. CDR3 protein: CATDFSTQYF. In nucleotides, the CDR3 is TGTGCCACGGACTTTTCTACGCAGTATTTT.

This clonotype occurred a few times. This chain connects TRBV12-3 or TRBV12-4 to TRBJ1-2, with D uncertain. The CDR3 is 14 residues long. V gave up 5 bases and J gave up 8 bases, with 18 bases separating them. CDR3 sequence (DNA): TGTGCCAGCAGTCCCTCGGGGTTACTGCGAGGCTACACCTTC. Translating gives CASSPSGLLRGYTF.

The chain recombines TRBV6-2 or TRBV6-3 with TRBJ2-3; D is ambiguous. This CDR3 has 12 amino acids. Trimming took off 2 bases at V and 8 bases at J, with 8 bases between the two ends. In germline, CDR1 is MNHEY, CDR2 SVGEGT. This CDR3 is CASSYDLGTQYF. In nucleotides, the CDR3 is TGTGCCAGCAGTTACGATCTAGGTACGCAGTATTTT.